The T cell receptor (beta chain) under discussion was sequenced for a study of T cell responses to AZD1222 COVID-19 vaccine. Whole-study context: The study pooled second doses at about 4 or about 12 weeks. Study results and limitations: Only five to seven individuals given AZD1222 were seropositive at baseline.

Using immunoSEQ multiplex PCR, the repertoire was profiled, and TCRdb retains in-frame clones only, with some absent. This sample has about 150,000 clones, with around nine tenths found just once. J gave up 2 bases and V 4 bases, and 3 bases lay outside the gene matches. Germline V gene sequence: CDR1 SGDLS, CDR2 YYNGEE. CDR3 length equals 14 residues. With regard to this clone: The antigen is undetermined.

The chain recombines TRBV9 with TRBJ1-2; 9 positions match TRBD1. The sequence was collected from an adult in good health. This specimen consisted of peripheral blood, obtained on day 0 of AZD1222 vaccination. The CDR3 region is CASSLGTGNYGYTF. The CDR3 DNA is TGTGCCAGCAGCTTGGGGACAGGGAACTATGGCTACACCTTC.